The text below deals with one T cell receptor (beta chain). The antigen remains unidentified. The sample belongs to a study of T cells after yellow fever vaccination. Study-level points and caveats: A large majority of primary-vaccination clones showed up again after the booster (around 95% CD4, 88% CD8).

The CDR3 contains 15 residues. Germline V gene data show CDR1 as SGHAT and CDR2 as FQNNGV. The V and J ends lost 5 bases and 2 bases, in that order; junction bases with no gene match: 8. TCRdb independently ran MiXCR on the 5' RACE reads; one entry per CDR3 protein. This repertoire shows some 500,000 distinct CDR3 sequences, around an eighth found once; its top ten account for roughly an eighth. This TCR was recovered from a man aged 30 to 39 who received the YFV17D yellow fever vaccine. Specimen: PBMCs, collected on the day of the yellow fever booster vaccination. The V call is TRBV11-2, the J call TRBJ2-5, with 7 bases identical to TRBD2. CDR3 protein: CASSTRLADQETQYF. CDR3 DNA sequence: TGTGCCAGCAGCACCCGACTAGCAGATCAAGAGACCCAGTACTTC.